Shown below are 8 T cell receptor beta chains from a single sample sequenced in a study of CD8 T cells in ankylosing spondylitis. TCRdb itself ran the 5' RACE reads through MiXCR, one entry per CDR3 protein. The repertoire includes 250,000 to 300,000 distinct CDR3 sequences, around 20% of them detected once, and less than 9% sits in the top ten. The sequenced sample was blood, either unsorted or a sorted T cell fraction (not recorded which). These receptors came from a male donor with ankylosing spondylitis or in good health (not recorded which).

CDR3 in amino acids: CASSSSGTSGHNEQFF. In nucleotides, the CDR3 is TGTGCCAGCAGCTCTTCGGGGACTAGCGGGCACAATGAGCAGTTCTTC. The chain has TRBV7-2 and TRBJ2-1; 12 bases map to TRBD2. The V gene end was trimmed by 4 bases and the J gene end by 5 bases; junction bases not matched to a gene: 6. CDR1 is SGHTA and CDR2 is FQGNSA in the germline V gene. This CDR3 region has 16 residues.

The chain combines TRBV5-1 with TRBJ2-7; possibly TRBD1 for D (6 bases). CDR1 and CDR2 (germline): SGHRS, YFSETQ. The CDR3 covers 13 residues. Trimming left V 2 bases short and J 4 bases short, with 10 bases between. Written as DNA, the CDR3 is TGCGCCAGCAGCTTTCAGACAGGTTACGAGCAGTACGTC. Amino acids: CASSFQTGYEQYV.

The table lists this clonotype with a few counts. The chain uses TRBV7-6 and TRBJ2-5; D gene unclear. CDR1 is SGHVS, CDR2 FNYEAQ, per germline. V was trimmed by 1 base and J by 0 bases, leaving 15 bases between them. CDR3 length: 17 residues. The CDR3 DNA sequence: TGTGCCAGCAGCTTAGGGGCGTTACAGACTTACCAAGAGACCCAGTACTTC. Encoded protein: CASSLGALQTYQETQYF.

This clonotype was found a few times. The chain recombines TRBV27 with TRBJ2-2, with TRBD2 as a possible D gene (5 bases). V shed 0 bases and J shed 5 bases, with 10 bases lying between them. From germline, CDR1 is MNHEY and CDR2 SMNVEV (reference sequence). This CDR3 contains 15 residues. The CDR3 nucleotides read TGTGCCAGCAGTTTATCGTCGGGGATTACCGGGGAGCTGTTTTTT. It specifies CASSLSSGITGELFF.

This clonotype has only a few counts. The chain recombines TRBV27 with TRBJ1-2, with 8 nucleotides matching TRBD1. The CDR3 is made up of 13 amino acids. V lost 6 bases to trimming and J lost 5 bases; unmatched junction nucleotides: 5. The V gene's germline CDR1 is MNHEY and CDR2 SMNVEV (reference sequence). The CDR3: CASRPQGEYGYTF. CDR3 bases: TGTGCCAGCAGACCACAGGGGGAATATGGCTACACCTTC.

This clonotype was observed a handful of times. J is TRBJ2-5 and V is TRBV5-6, with 10 bases lining up with TRBD2. In germline, CDR1 is SGHDT, CDR2 YYEEEE. V lost 5 bases, J lost 4 bases, and 5 bases stayed unmatched. The CDR3 has 14 residues. The DNA of the CDR3 is TGTGCCAGCAGACTAGCGGGAACGGGAGAGACCCAGTACTTC. Amino acids: CASRLAGTGETQYF. Combining the CDR3 with reference TRBV5-6 and TRBJ2-5 gives the whole variable domain DAGVTQSPTHLIKTRGQQVTLRCSPKSGHDTVSWYQQALGQGPQFIFQYYEEEERQRGNFPDRFSGHQFPNYSSELNVNALLLGDSALYLCASRLAGTGETQYFGPGTRLLVL.

This clonotype has just one count. J is TRBJ2-1 and V is TRBV11-2; D is uncertain. The length of the CDR3 is 15 residues. The V gene's germline CDR1 is SGHAT and CDR2 FQNNGV. V gave up 5 bases and J gave up 2 bases, with 13 bases separating them. CDR3 amino acids: CASSPPAVPYNEQFF. Written as DNA, the CDR3 is TGTGCCAGCAGCCCCCCGGCGGTACCCTACAATGAGCAGTTCTTC.

This clonotype was recorded a few times. The genes are TRBV7-9 and TRBJ2-4, with TRBD1 matching over 7 bases. V trimming: 4 bases; J trimming: 0 bases; junction bases outside the gene matches: 6. This CDR3 contains 16 residues. From germline, CDR1 is SEHNR and CDR2 FQNEAQ (reference sequence). The CDR3 loop is CASSSGTDLAKNIQYF. Written as DNA, the CDR3 is TGTGCCAGCAGCTCTGGGACAGACCTAGCCAAAAACATTCAGTACTTC.